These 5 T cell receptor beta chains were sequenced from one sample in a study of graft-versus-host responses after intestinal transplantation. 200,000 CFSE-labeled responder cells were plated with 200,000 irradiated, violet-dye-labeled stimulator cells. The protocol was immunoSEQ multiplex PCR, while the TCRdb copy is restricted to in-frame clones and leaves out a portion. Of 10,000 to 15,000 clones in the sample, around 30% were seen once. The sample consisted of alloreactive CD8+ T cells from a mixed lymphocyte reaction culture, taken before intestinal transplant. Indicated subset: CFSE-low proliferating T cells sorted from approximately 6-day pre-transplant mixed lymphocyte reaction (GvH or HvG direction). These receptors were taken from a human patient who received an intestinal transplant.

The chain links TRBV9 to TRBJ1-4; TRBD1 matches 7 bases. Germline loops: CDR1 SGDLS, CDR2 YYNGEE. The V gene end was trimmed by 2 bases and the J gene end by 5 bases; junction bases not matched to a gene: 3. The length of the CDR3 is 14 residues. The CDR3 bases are TGTGCCAGCAGCGTTGCAGGGGGGAATGAAAAACTGTTTTTT. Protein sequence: CASSVAGGNEKLFF.

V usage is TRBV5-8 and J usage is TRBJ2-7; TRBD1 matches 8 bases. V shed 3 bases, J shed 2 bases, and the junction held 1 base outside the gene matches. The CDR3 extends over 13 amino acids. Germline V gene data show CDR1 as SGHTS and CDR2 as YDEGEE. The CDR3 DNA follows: TGTGCCAGCAGCTGGGGACAGGCCTACGAGCAGTACTTC. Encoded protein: CASSWGQAYEQYF.

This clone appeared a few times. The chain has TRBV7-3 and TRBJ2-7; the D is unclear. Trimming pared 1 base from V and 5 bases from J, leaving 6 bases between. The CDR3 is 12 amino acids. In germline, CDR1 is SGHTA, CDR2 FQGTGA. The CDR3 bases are TGTGCCAGCAGCTTAAGCAGGAACGAGCAGTACTTC. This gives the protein CASSLSRNEQYF.

CDR3 nucleotide sequence: TGTGCCAGTAGTACCCGACAGGGCTCCTACAATGAGCAGTTCTTC. Residues: CASSTRQGSYNEQFF. The chain has TRBV19 and TRBJ2-1; 7 nucleotides line up with TRBD1. After removal of 4 bases from V and 0 bases from J, the junction contained 3 bases not matched to a gene. Germline-derived CDR1 and CDR2 are LNHDA and SQIVND (reference sequence). This CDR3 spans 15 amino acids.

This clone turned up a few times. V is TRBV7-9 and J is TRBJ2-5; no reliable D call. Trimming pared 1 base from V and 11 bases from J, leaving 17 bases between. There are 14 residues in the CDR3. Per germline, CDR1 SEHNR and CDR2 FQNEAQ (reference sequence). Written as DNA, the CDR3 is TGTGCCAGCAGCTTAGGGTGGTTTACGGTGGAGCAGTACTTC. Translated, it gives CASSLGWFTVEQYF.